This T cell receptor (beta chain) was recorded in a study of blood T cell repertoires in COVID-19. On the study more broadly: The United States, Italy and Spain supplied acute and convalescent COVID-19 samples. PBMCs, B-cell-depleted T cells, or T cells were the source of the cDNA or gDNA that made up the material.

CDR1 and CDR2 from the germline V gene are MDHEN and SYDVKM. Trimming left V 2 bases short and J 4 bases short, with 17 bases between. The length of the CDR3 is 16 residues. Libraries were prepared by immunoSEQ multiplex PCR; TCRdb keeps only in-frame clonotypes and omits some of them. The data show roughly 70,000 clones, with around 89% seen just once and 6.5% to 7.5% held by the top ten. The clonotype comes from a woman aged 80 or over with active COVID-19. V and J are TRBV28 and TRBJ1-1; D may be TRBD1 (5 bases). Sequenced sample: peripheral blood. The CDR3 DNA is TGTGCCAGCAGTTTAATGTGGGGAAGGGGCAGCACTGAAGCTTTCTTT. Its protein product is CASSLMWGRGSTEAFF.